The clone carrying this T cell receptor (beta chain) came up a few times. Using unique molecular identifiers, the investigators prepared the TCRbeta library. TCRdb re-derived calls from the PCR reads in MiXCR, one entry per CDR3 protein. The table includes roughly 300,000 distinct CDR3 sequences, 9.9% detected once. The sample is drawn from a study of T-cell reconstitution after alpha-beta-depleted transplantation in children. The germline V and J ends were trimmed by 0 bases and 2 bases, with 7 bases remaining between them. The CDR3 sequence is 13 residues long. CDR1 is DFQATT and CDR2 is SNEGSKA in the germline V gene (reference sequence).

The source is a human donor who donated a stem cell graft to a child with SCID. Sequenced here: PBMCs from the stem cell graft donor, sampled from the stem cell graft. The chain joins TRBV20-1 to TRBJ2-5; D not certain. CDR3 amino acids: CSAREVGQETQYF. The CDR3 bases are TGCAGTGCTAGAGAAGTAGGGCAAGAGACCCAGTACTTC.